Shown below are 9 T cell receptor beta chains from a single sample sequenced in a study of Ad26.COV2.S vaccination and SARS-CoV-2 variants. Method: immunoSEQ multiplex PCR; TCRdb's copy keeps in-frame clones and lacks some. The sample yields about 480,000 clones, about 83% seen once. Specified treatment: some 20 received Ad26.COV2.S at low or high dose, single or two shots; 5 received placebo; per-sample allocation not given. All samples were drawn on day 63, counting from the first vaccine or placebo injection. The sample here was peripheral blood, taken in a trial of Ad26.COV2.S vaccine versus placebo. The origin of the receptors is a person between 18 and 59 years old who received the Ad26.COV2.S COVID-19 vaccine or a placebo.

V and J are TRBV11-1 and TRBJ2-5; maybe TRBD2 (5 bases). The length of the CDR3 is 13 residues. The ends were cut back, 2 bases at V and 5 bases at J, with 9 bases in the middle. Germline CDR1 SGHAT, CDR2 FQDESV (reference sequence). The CDR3 DNA follows: TGTGCCAGCAGCTTACCCGGGAAGGAGACCCAGTACTTC. Translated: CASSLPGKETQYF.

The V and J genes are TRBV7-3 and TRBJ1-2, with D possibly TRBD1 on 6 matching bases. The CDR3 is made up of 13 amino acids. V lost 5 bases and J lost 8, with 15 bases in between. CDR1 is SGHTA and CDR2 is FQGTGA in the germline V gene. CDR3 region: CASSPKGGRGYTF. CDR3 coding DNA: TGTGCCAGCAGCCCTAAGGGGGGCAGGGGCTACACCTTC.

The chain links TRBV6-5 to TRBJ2-3, with D hard to call. The CDR3 is 14 amino acids. V was shortened by 2 bases and J by 2 bases, with 8 bases between the two germline ends. Germline V lookup: CDR1 MNHEY, CDR2 SVGAGI. CDR3 amino acids: CASSYLTATDTQYF. CDR3 bases: TGTGCCAGCAGTTACCTCACAGCCACAGATACGCAGTATTTT.

The genes are TRBV6-5 and TRBJ1-2, with D possibly TRBD1 on 6 matching bases. Between the trimmed V and J ends, which lost 2 bases and 8 bases, there was a span of 9 bases. CDR3 length: 12 residues. CDR1 and CDR2 (germline): MNHEY, SVGAGI. CDR3 protein: CASSYLGGGYTF. As DNA, the CDR3 is TGTGCCAGCAGTTACCTGGGGGGCGGCTACACCTTC.

The chain uses TRBV28 and TRBJ2-1; perhaps TRBD2 as D (6 bases). V was pared by 7 bases and J by 5 bases, with 21 bases between. Germline V gene sequence: CDR1 MDHEN, CDR2 SYDVKM. The length of the CDR3 is 16 residues. CDR3 nucleotides: TGTGCCAGCACGCGGGGTGGGGGGAGGTCCCACAATGAGCAGTTCTTC. This codes for CASTRGGGRSHNEQFF.

The CDR3 nucleotides are TGTGCCAGCAGCCCTAGGGGACTAGCGGGAGGGACAGATACGCAGTATTTT. This codes for CASSPRGLAGGTDTQYF. V is TRBV7-3 and J is TRBJ2-3; 16 nucleotides agree with TRBD2. The CDR3 contains 17 residues. CDR1 and CDR2 (germline): SGHTA, FQGTGA. The J segment lost 3 bases and the V segment lost 5 bases, leaving 5 bases of the junction unmatched.

The DNA of the CDR3 is TGTGCCAAGCCCAAGTGGGACAGGGTGTCGGGCGGCAATCAGCCCCAGCATTTT. It translates to CAKPKWDRVSGGNQPQHF. The chain is built from TRBV10-3 and TRBJ1-5; 9 bases fit TRBD1. CDR3 size: 18 residues. The germline V gene has CDR1 ENHRY and CDR2 SYGVKD. Trimming took 10 bases from V and 2 from J; bases not matched to a gene: 18.

The J gene is TRBJ1-2, the V gene TRBV30; 7 positions match TRBD1. CDR3 length: 15 amino acids. The germline V gene encodes CDR1 GTSNPN and CDR2 SVGIG (reference sequence). The ends lost 8 bases at V and 4 bases at J; junction bases unmatched: 16. CDR3 loop: CAGLPRTGWSYGYTF. The CDR3 DNA reads TGTGCCGGGCTCCCAAGGACAGGCTGGAGCTATGGCTACACCTTC.

The CDR3 DNA follows: TGTGCCAGCAGGGGCAACAGTCACAATGAGCAGTTCTTC. Residues: CASRGNSHNEQFF. The genes are TRBV7-2 and TRBJ2-1; D ambiguous. Germline lookup yields CDR1 SGHTA and CDR2 FQGNSA. V was cut by 6 bases and J by 5 bases, with 11 bases left in between. The CDR3 length is 13 residues. The entire variable domain, with the rest obtained from reference TRBV7-2 and TRBJ2-1, is as follows: GAGVSQSPSNKVTEKGKDVELRCDPISGHTALYWYRQSLGQGLEFLIYFQGNSAPDKSGLPSDRFSAERTGGSVSTLTIQRTQQEDSAVYLCASRGNSHNEQFFGPGTRLTVL.